The 7 T cell receptor beta chains given below trace back to one sample, sequenced in a study of cytomegalovirus exposure and HLA in healthy donors. The PCR had 60 Vbeta and 13 Jbeta primers. Repertoires were generated with immunoSEQ multiplex PCR, while TCRdb's copy carries only in-frame clones and drops some. The repertoire holds about 40,000 clones, with 86% as singletons. The sequenced material came from PBMCs. The receptors originated from a woman aged 40 to 50 in good health and CMV-seropositive.

This clone came up once. The chain recombines TRBV19 with TRBJ1-3, with 7 bases aligning to TRBD1. The CDR3 totals 15 residues. Looked up from germline, CDR1 is LNHDA and CDR2 is SQIVND (reference sequence). V lost 4 bases, J lost 4 bases, and 7 bases stayed unmatched. CDR3: CASSTRPTGGNTIYF. CDR3 in DNA: TGTGCCAGTAGTACCCGCCCGACAGGGGGAAACACCATATATTTT. The variable domain in full, completed from reference TRBV19 and TRBJ1-3, reads DGGITQSPKYLFRKEGQNVTLSCEQNLNHDAMYWYRQDPGQGLRLIYYSQIVNDFQKGDIAEGYSVSREKKESFPLTVTSAQKNPTAFYLCASSTRPTGGNTIYFGEGSWLTVV.

The genes are TRBV2 and TRBJ2-2, with a weak D call TRBD2 (6 bases). Trimming pared 7 bases from V and 1 base from J, leaving 13 bases between. The CDR3 loop spans 15 amino acids. Germline values: CDR1 SNHLY, CDR2 FYNNEI. The CDR3 loop is CASKFGSGNTGELFF. The CDR3 region has the DNA TGTGCCAGCAAATTTGGTAGCGGGAACACCGGGGAGCTGTTTTTT.

This chain uses TRBV6-6 with TRBJ1-2; D might be TRBD1 (6 bases). Trimming removed 2 bases from V and 3 bases from J, with 16 bases in between. CDR1 and CDR2 from the germline V gene are MNHNY and SVGAGI (reference sequence). This CDR3 contains 16 residues. CDR3 nucleotide sequence: TGTGCCAGCAGTTACCGAGAGGGGGGGCTTGACTATGGCTACACCTTC. Translation: CASSYREGGLDYGYTF.

The J gene is TRBJ2-7, the V gene TRBV19; 11 bases line up with TRBD2. CDR1 and CDR2 (germline): LNHDA, SQIVND (reference sequence). V lost 4 bases and J lost 2; bases outside the gene matches: 1. The CDR3 consists of 14 residues. The CDR3 protein is CASSTSGGPYEQYF. The CDR3 bases are TGTGCCAGTAGTACTAGCGGGGGGCCCTACGAGCAGTACTTC.

This rearrangement joins TRBV7-2 to TRBJ1-6, with D possibly being TRBD1 (6 bases). Trimming cost V 1 base and J 10 bases, with 14 bases left between them. This CDR3 has 15 residues. Germline lookup yields CDR1 SGHTA and CDR2 FQGNSA. CDR3 region: CASSLDSQGYSPLHF. The CDR3 DNA follows: TGTGCCAGCAGCTTAGACTCACAGGGTTACTCACCCCTCCACTTT.

The chain employs TRBV4-1 and TRBJ2-3; TRBD2 matches at 8 bases. The CDR3 has 15 residues. Germline V lookup: CDR1 MGHRA, CDR2 YSYEKL. The V segment lost 3 bases and the J segment 2 bases; nucleotides outside the gene matches: 4. DNA for the CDR3: TGCGCCAGCAGCCACGGGGGGGGTTACACAGATACGCAGTATTTT. This sequence encodes CASSHGGGYTDTQYF.

About this clone: Other DNA sequences within the sample encode an identical CDR3. V is TRBV5-1 and J is TRBJ2-1; the match to TRBD2 covers 14 bases. The germline V gene encodes CDR1 SGHRS and CDR2 YFSETQ. This CDR3 is built from 19 residues. V lost 4 bases, J lost 0 bases, and 9 bases stayed unmatched. Here the CDR3 reads CASSQGLAGGSFSYNEQFF. The CDR3 nucleotides are TGCGCCAGCAGCCAAGGACTAGCGGGGGGATCATTCTCCTACAATGAGCAGTTCTTC.